These 10 T cell receptor beta chains were all obtained from the same sample, sequenced in a study of CD8 T cells in Susac syndrome. An input of about 0.5 to 1 ug of RNA was subjected to reverse transcription using random hexamers. TCRdb itself ran the immunoSEQ multiplex PCR reads through MiXCR, one entry per CDR3 protein. This sample has 150,000 to 200,000 distinct CDR3 sequences, with 93% found just once. The specimen was CD4+ T cells from PBMCs. These receptors were obtained from a human donor with multiple sclerosis.

CDR3 DNA sequence: TGTGCCATCAGTGAGACTGGGAATGGGAACACCATATATTTT. This sequence encodes CAISETGNGNTIYF. The genes are TRBV10-3 and TRBJ1-3, with D unresolved. Trimming took off 2 bases at V and 7 bases at J, with 12 bases between the two ends. Per germline, CDR1 ENHRY and CDR2 SYGVKD. This CDR3 is built from 14 residues.

The rearrangement links TRBV30 to TRBJ1-4; D ambiguous. The V and J ends lost 4 bases and 4 bases respectively, with 10 bases between them. The germline gives CDR1 GTSNPN, CDR2 SVGIG (reference sequence). The CDR3 runs to 13 residues. The CDR3 nucleotides are TGTGCCTGGAATGAAGGACTTAATGAAAAACTGTTTTTT. This encodes CAWNEGLNEKLFF.

The chain uses TRBV29-1 and TRBJ1-2; 7 bases map to TRBD1. CDR1 and CDR2 from the germline V gene are SQVTM and ANQGSEA. This CDR3 spans 13 amino acids. V lost 5 bases and J lost 8; bases outside the gene matches: 11. The CDR3 loop reads CSVRDSLLLGYTF. CDR3 nucleotide sequence: TGCAGCGTTCGGGACAGTCTTCTATTGGGCTACACCTTC.

The chain combines TRBV21-1 with TRBJ2-1. TRBV21-1 is listed as a pseudogene. The length of the CDR3 is 20 residues. CDR3 in DNA: TGTGCCAGCAGCGGTCGGGGTAGGAGAACCTTAACCGATACTGGGAATGAGCAGTTCTTC. It codes for CASSGRGRRTLTDTGNEQFF.

V and J are TRBV6-2 or TRBV6-3 and TRBJ2-1; 9 bases are shared with TRBD2. Germline V CDR1 and CDR2: MNHEY, SVGEGT. This CDR3 is built from 15 residues. With 7 bases clipped from V and 6 bases from J, the junction kept 10 bases outside the gene matches. In nucleotides, the CDR3 is TGTGCCAGCATTAAAGCGGGAGGCCCTACCAATGAGCAGTTCTTC. Its translation: CASIKAGGPTNEQFF.

This sequence joins TRBV7-8 and TRBJ1-2; 9 positions agree with TRBD1. The germline V gene encodes CDR1 SGHVS and CDR2 FQNEAQ. Trimming removed 1 base from V and 7 bases from J; junction bases left unmatched: 4. CDR3 length: 14 residues. CDR3 residues: CASSLGYRGPGYTF. The CDR3 DNA follows: TGTGCCAGCAGCTTAGGATACAGGGGGCCTGGCTACACCTTC.

CDR3 DNA: TGTGCCAGCAGTTACAGGGAGGGTAATGAAAAACTGTTTTTT. It codes for CASSYREGNEKLFF. The chain recombines TRBV12-3 or TRBV12-4 with TRBJ1-4; D is possibly TRBD1 (6 bases). The CDR3 loop spans 14 amino acids. The germline V and J ends were trimmed by 4 bases and 4 bases, with 10 bases remaining between them.

The rearrangement joins TRBV2 to TRBJ2-7; no definite D call. There are 14 residues in the CDR3. CDR1 and CDR2 from the germline V gene are SNHLY and FYNNEI. V dropped 1 base and J dropped 1 base, with 8 bases sitting between them. The CDR3 DNA sequence: TGTGCCAGCAGTGAAGGGGTTCCATCCTACGAGCAGTACTTC. Encoded protein: CASSEGVPSYEQYF.

This clonotype has more than one count but fewer than ten. This sequence joins TRBV4-1 and TRBJ2-4, with D perhaps matching TRBD1 or TRBD2 (6 bases each). This CDR3 region has 15 residues. Trimming shortened V by 1 base and J by 5 bases, and 12 bases separated the two germline ends. Germline CDR1 MGHRA, CDR2 YSYEKL. The CDR3 DNA reads as TGCGCCAGCAGCCAAGGTGGGGGGCGCGAAAACATTCAGTACTTC. It encodes CASSQGGGRENIQYF.

This chain links TRBV19 with TRBJ2-5; TRBD1 matches at 7 bases. This CDR3 comprises 13 residues. From germline, CDR1 is LNHDA and CDR2 SQIVND (reference sequence). Losses at the gene ends were 7 bases for V and 2 bases for J; bases not matched to a gene: 4. CDR3 sequence: CASNRGPQETQYF. CDR3 nucleotide sequence: TGTGCCAGTAATAGGGGGCCACAAGAGACCCAGTACTTC.